This TCR beta chain was observed in a study of blood T cell repertoires in COVID-19 (dated by TCRdb to the early 2020s). A note on the overall study: Samples covering the acute and convalescent phases of COVID-19 were provided by collaborators in the United States, Italy and Spain. HLA class I and class II types, where available, came from metadata supplied by the sample provider rather than from assay-based typing. The repertoires were released in a freely available public database meant as a resource for research on the immune response to SARS-CoV-2. Nearly every sample came with metadata listing a de-identified subject ID, COVID-19 status, age in years and sex. The prospective study material was composed of cDNA or gDNA derived from T cells, B-cell-depleted T cells, or PBMCs. Subjects who had been exposed to COVID-19, were actively infected with it, or had recovered from it provided the deeply sampled blood TCRbeta repertoires that made up the dataset. Samples came from the ongoing ImmuneRACE study (first 160 participants) plus 1,254 subjects from 6 global collaborators.

The immunoSEQ Assay, a bias-controlled multiplex PCR, was used to amplify TCRbeta CDR3 regions from genomic DNA. The paper's processing steps were these. Within the assay, amplification of reference gene primers was used to estimate how many nucleated cells each sample contained. Sequence reads were collapsed and filtered to measure the absolute abundance of every unique TCRbeta CDR3 rearrangement. For each sample, productive Simpson clonality was calculated as the square root of Simpson's diversity index over productive rearrangements. Sourced from immuneACCESS, this table was stored by TCRdb with only in-frame sequences that have V and J called. A share of the clones is absent; for the studies checked, an unresolved V gene accounts for under half, and the remainder has no known explanation. That table gives V, J and clone size, and the DNA gave D and trimming. The sample table lists more than 90,000 clones, approximately 88% of them with a count of one. Jointly, the top ten make up approximately 16% of the sample.

Turning to this clone: Its specific antigen is unknown. No per-base quality is available; no much larger clone lies one base away.

In Seattle, one collaborating source enrolled patients while the infection was active and tracked those patients longitudinally over the course of disease. The collaborating institutions used their own protocols to collect whole blood in K2EDTA tubes. For TCRbeta analysis, collaborators shipped samples in one of three forms: frozen whole blood, isolated PBMCs, or DNA extracted from either of those sample types. V loses 5 bases, J loses 1 base, and the germline ends lie 11 bases apart. The CDR3 spans 14 residues, from the cysteine through the phenylalanine. This entry keeps only the CDR3 DNA: 42 bases, framed from base 1. CDR1 and CDR2 were assigned from the germline V gene as SGHAT and FQNNGV. Paper-wide results and their limitations: The amount of clinical and demographic metadata varied by source and participant and was provided uncurated.

Recombination joined TRBV11-2 with TRBJ1-2, with the identity of the D gene unclear. The receptor's source is an older woman with COVID-19, enrolled during active disease. Sequenced material: peripheral blood. The CDR3 amino acid sequence is: CASSRGSVNYGYTF. In nucleotides, the sequence is TGTGCCAGCAGCCGAGGGTCGGTTAACTATGGCTACACCTTC. Extended through the reference TRBV11-2 and TRBJ1-2 proteins, this CDR3 yields the full variable domain: EAGVAQSPRYKIIEKRQSVAFWCNPISGHATLYWYQQILGQGPKLLIQFQNNGVVDDSQLPKDRFSAERLKGVDSTLKIQPAKLEDSAVYLCASSRGSVNYGYTFGSGTRLTVV.